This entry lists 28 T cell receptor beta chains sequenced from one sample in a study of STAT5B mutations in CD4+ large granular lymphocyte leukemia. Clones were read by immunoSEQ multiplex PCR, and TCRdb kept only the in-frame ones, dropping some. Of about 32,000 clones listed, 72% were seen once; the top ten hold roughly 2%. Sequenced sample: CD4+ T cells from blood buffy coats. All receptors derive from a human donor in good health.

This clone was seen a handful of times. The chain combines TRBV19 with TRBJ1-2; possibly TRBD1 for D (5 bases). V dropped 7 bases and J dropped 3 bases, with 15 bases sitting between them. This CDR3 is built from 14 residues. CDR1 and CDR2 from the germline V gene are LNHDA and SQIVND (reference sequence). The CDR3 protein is CASTYDVGHYGYTF. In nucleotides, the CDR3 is TGTGCCAGTACCTACGATGTGGGGCACTATGGCTACACCTTC. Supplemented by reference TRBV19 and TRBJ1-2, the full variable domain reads DGGITQSPKYLFRKEGQNVTLSCEQNLNHDAMYWYRQDPGQGLRLIYYSQIVNDFQKGDIAEGYSVSREKKESFPLTVTSAQKNPTAFYLCASTYDVGHYGYTFGSGTRLTVV.

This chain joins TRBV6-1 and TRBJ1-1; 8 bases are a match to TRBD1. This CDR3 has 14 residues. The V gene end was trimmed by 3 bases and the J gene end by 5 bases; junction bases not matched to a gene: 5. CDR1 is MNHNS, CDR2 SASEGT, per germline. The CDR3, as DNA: TGTGCCAGCAGTGACAACAGGGGGGTGACTGAAGCTTTCTTT. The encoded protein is CASSDNRGVTEAFF.

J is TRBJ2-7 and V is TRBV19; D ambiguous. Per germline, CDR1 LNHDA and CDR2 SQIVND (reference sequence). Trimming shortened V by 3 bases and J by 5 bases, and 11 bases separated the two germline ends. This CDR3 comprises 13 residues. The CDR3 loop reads CASSIPPSHEQYF. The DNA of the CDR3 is TGTGCCAGTAGTATCCCGCCGTCCCACGAGCAGTACTTC.

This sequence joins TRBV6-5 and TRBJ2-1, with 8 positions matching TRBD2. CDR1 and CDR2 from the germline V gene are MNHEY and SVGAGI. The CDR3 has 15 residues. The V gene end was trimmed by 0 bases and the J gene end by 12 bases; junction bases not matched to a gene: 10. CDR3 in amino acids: CASSYSSGRGGAQFF. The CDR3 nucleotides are TGTGCCAGCAGTTACTCGAGCGGCCGGGGGGGTGCGCAGTTCTTC.

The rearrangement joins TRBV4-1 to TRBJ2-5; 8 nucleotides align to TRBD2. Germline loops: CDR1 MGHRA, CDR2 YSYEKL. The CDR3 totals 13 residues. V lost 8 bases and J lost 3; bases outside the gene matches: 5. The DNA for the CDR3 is TGCGCCAGCGCGGGGGGCGCAGAAGAGACCCAGTACTTC. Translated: CASAGGAEETQYF.

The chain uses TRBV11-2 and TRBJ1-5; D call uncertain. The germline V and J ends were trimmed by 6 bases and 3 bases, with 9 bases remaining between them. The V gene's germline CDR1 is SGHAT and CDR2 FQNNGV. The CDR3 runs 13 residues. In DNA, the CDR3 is TGTGCCAGCAGACCCGACTCCAATCAGCCCCAGCATTTT. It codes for CASRPDSNQPQHF. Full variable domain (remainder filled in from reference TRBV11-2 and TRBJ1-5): EAGVAQSPRYKIIEKRQSVAFWCNPISGHATLYWYQQILGQGPKLLIQFQNNGVVDDSQLPKDRFSAERLKGVDSTLKIQPAKLEDSAVYLCASRPDSNQPQHFGDGTRLSIL.

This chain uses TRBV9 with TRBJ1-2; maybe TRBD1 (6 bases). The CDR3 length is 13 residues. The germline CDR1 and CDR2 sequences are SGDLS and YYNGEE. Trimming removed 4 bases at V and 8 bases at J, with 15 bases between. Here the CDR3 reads CASSRAGVNGYTF. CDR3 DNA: TGTGCCAGCAGCAGGGCAGGGGTGAACGGCTACACCTTC.

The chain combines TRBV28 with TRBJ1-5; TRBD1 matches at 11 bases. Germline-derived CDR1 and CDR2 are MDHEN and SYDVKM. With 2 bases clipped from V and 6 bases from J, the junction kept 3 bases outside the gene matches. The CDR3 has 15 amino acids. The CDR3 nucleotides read TGTGCCAGCAGTTTAGGGACAGGGGGATTTCAGCCCCAGCATTTT. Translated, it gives CASSLGTGGFQPQHF.

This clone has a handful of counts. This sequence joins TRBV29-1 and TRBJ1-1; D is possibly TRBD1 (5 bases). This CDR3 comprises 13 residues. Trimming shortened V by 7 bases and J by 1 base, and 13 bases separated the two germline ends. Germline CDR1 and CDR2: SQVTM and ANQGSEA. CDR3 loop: CSGTRGWNTEAFF. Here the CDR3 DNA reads TGCAGCGGGACAAGGGGATGGAACACTGAAGCTTTCTTT.

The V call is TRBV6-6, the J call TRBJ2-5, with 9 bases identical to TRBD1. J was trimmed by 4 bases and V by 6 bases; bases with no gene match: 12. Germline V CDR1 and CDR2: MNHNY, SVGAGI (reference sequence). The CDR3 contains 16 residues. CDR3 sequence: CASSPGQGPVGETQYF. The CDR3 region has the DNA TGTGCCAGCAGCCCGGGACAGGGCCCAGTTGGAGAGACCCAGTACTTC.

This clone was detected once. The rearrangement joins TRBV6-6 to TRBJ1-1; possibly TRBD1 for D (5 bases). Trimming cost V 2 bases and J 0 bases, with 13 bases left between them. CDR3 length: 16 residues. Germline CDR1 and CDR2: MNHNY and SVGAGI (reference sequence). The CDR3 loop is CASSYPPTVMNTEAFF. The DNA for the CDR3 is TGTGCCAGCAGTTACCCACCGACAGTGATGAACACTGAAGCTTTCTTT.

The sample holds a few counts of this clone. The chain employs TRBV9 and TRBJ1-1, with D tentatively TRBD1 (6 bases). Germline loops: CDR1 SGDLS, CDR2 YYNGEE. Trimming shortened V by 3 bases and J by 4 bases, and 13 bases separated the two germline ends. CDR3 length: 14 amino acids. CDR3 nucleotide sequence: TGTGCCAGCAGCGAGGTGGGGGCGGGCACTGAAGCTTTCTTT. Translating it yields CASSEVGAGTEAFF.

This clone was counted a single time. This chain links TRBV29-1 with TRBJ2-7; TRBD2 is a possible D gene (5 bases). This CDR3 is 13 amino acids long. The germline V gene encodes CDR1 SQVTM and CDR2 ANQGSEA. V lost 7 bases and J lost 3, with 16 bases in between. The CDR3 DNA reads TGCAGCGAAGCCGGAGGTCCCTACTACGAGCAGTACTTC. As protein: CSEAGGPYYEQYF.

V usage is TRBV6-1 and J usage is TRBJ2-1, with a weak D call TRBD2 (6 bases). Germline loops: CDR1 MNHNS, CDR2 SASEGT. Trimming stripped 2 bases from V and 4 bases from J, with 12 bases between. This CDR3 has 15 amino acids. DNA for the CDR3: TGTGCCAGCAGTGAACTTGGAGGGCGTTACAATGAGCAGTTCTTC. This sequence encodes CASSELGGRYNEQFF.

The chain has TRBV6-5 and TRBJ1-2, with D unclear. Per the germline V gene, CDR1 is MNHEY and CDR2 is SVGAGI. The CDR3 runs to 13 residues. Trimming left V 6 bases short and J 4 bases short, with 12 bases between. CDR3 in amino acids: CASRDGGSYGYTF. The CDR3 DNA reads TGTGCCAGCAGGGACGGTGGTAGCTATGGCTACACCTTC.

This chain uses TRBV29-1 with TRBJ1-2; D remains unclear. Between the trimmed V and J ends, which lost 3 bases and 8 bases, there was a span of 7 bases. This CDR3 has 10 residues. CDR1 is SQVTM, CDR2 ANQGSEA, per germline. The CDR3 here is CSVDAGGYTF. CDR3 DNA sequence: TGCAGCGTTGATGCGGGAGGCTACACCTTC.

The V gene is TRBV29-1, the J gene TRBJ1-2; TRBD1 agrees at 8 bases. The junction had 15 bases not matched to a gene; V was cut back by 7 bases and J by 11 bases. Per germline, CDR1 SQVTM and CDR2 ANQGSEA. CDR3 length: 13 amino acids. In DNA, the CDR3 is TGCAGCGCAACGACAAGTAGGACAGGGCTATACACCTTC. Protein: CSATTSRTGLYTF.

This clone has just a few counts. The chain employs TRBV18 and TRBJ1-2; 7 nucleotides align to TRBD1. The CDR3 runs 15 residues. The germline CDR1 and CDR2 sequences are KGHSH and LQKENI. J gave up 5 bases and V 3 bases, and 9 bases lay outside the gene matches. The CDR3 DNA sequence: TGTGCCAGCTCACCCGGACAGGCACGGGGGTATGGCTACACCTTC. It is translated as CASSPGQARGYGYTF.

CDR3: CASSRDRGYEQYF. In DNA, the CDR3 is TGTGCCAGCAGTCGGGACAGGGGGTACGAGCAGTACTTC. The rearrangement links TRBV6-5 to TRBJ2-7, with 11 bases identical to TRBD1. The CDR3 contains 13 residues. With V trimmed by 5 bases and J by 4 bases, 1 base remained unmatched. Germline V gene sequence: CDR1 MNHEY, CDR2 SVGAGI.

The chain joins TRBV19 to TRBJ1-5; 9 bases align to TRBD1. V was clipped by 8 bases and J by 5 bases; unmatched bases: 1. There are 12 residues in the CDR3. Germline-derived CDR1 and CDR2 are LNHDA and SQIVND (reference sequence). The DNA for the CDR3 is TGTGCCAGTCGACAGGGGGATCAGCCCCAGCATTTT. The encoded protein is CASRQGDQPQHF.

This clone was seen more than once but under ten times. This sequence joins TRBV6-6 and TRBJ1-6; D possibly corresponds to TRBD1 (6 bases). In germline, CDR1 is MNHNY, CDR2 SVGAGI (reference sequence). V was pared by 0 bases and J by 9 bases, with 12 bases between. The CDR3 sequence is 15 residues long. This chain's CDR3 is CASSYSGGGGSPLHF. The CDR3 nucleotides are TGTGCCAGCAGTTACTCGGGAGGGGGAGGTTCACCCCTCCACTTT.

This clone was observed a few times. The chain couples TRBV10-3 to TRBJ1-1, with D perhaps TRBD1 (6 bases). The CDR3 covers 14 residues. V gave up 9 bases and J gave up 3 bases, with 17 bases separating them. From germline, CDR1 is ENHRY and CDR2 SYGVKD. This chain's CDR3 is CAIAQRGTDTEAFF. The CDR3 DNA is TGTGCCATAGCGCAGAGGGGGACGGACACTGAAGCTTTCTTT.

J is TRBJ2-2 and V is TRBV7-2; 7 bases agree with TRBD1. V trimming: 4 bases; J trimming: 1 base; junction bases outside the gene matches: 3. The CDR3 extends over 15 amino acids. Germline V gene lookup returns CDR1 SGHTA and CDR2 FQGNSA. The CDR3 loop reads CASSSRTGNTGELFF. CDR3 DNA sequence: TGTGCCAGCAGCTCTAGGACAGGGAACACCGGGGAGCTGTTTTTT.

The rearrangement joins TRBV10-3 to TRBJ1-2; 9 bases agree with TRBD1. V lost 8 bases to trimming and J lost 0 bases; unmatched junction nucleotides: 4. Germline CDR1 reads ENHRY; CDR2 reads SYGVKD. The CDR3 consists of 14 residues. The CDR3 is CAIADRGTNYGYTF. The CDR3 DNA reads TGTGCCATCGCTGACAGGGGGACTAACTATGGCTACACCTTC.

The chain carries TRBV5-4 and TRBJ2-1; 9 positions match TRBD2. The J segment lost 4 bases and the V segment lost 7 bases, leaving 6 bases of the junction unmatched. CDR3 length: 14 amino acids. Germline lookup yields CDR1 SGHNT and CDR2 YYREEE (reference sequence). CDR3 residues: CASGLAGFYNEQFF. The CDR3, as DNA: TGTGCCAGCGGTCTAGCGGGGTTTTACAATGAGCAGTTCTTC. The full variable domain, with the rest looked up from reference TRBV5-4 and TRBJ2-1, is ETGVTQSPTHLIKTRGQQVTLRCSSQSGHNTVSWYQQALGQGPQFIFQYYREEENGRGNFPPRFSGLQFPNYSSELNVNALELDDSALYLCASGLAGFYNEQFFGPGTRLTVL.

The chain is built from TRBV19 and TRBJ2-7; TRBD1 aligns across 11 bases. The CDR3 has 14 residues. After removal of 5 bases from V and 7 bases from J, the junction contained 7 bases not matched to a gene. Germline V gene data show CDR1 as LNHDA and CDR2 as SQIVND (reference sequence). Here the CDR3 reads CASSPGTGGQEQYF. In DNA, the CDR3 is TGTGCCAGTAGTCCCGGGACAGGGGGTCAGGAGCAGTACTTC.

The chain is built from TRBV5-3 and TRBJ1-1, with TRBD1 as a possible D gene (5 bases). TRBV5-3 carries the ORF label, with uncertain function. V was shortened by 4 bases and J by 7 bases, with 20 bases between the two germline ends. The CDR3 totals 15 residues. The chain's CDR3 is CARSTTARGQLEAFF. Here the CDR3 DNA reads TGTGCCAGAAGCACCACTGCGCGGGGCCAGCTTGAAGCTTTCTTT.

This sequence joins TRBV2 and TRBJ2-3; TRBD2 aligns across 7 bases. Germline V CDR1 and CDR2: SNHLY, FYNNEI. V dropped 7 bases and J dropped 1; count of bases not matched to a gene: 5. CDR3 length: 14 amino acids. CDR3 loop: CASKAGFGTDTQYF. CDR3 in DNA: TGTGCCAGCAAAGCGGGGTTCGGCACAGATACGCAGTATTTT.